Below are 25 T cell receptor beta chains sequenced from a single sample in a study of blood T cells in healthy people across ages. Combining a sample-barcoded 5' primer with a J-beta primer mix, a second PCR ran for 7 to 11 cycles. In TCRdb, the 5' RACE reads were re-called with MiXCR into one record per CDR3 protein. Among 1.5 million to 2 million distinct CDR3 sequences listed, roughly 49% were seen once. Specimen: blood. These receptors all stem from a woman between 35 and 50 years old in good health.

This clonotype turned up a few times. CDR3 bases: TGTGCCAGCAGCGCCCCAGGGACAGGGGGGGACGAGCAGTACTTC. Its protein is CASSAPGTGGDEQYF. The V call is TRBV28, the J call TRBJ2-7; TRBD1 agrees at 11 bases. CDR1 is MDHEN, CDR2 SYDVKM, per germline. The CDR3 has 15 amino acids. V was pared by 6 bases and J by 5 bases, with 9 bases of the junction left unmatched. Full variable domain (outside the CDR3, taken from reference TRBV28 and TRBJ2-7): DVKVTQSSRYLVKRTGEKVFLECVQDMDHENMFWYRQDPGLGLRLIYFSYDVKMKEKGDIPEGYSVSREKKERFSLILESASTNQTSMYLCASSAPGTGGDEQYFGPGTRLTVT.

The rearrangement uses TRBV3-1 and TRBJ2-5, with D unclear. Trimming took off 4 bases at V and 11 bases at J, with 26 bases between the two ends. The CDR3 totals 16 residues. From germline, CDR1 is LGHDT and CDR2 YNNKEL (reference sequence). The CDR3 reads CASSPQLSPGANEQYF. In DNA form, the CDR3 reads TGTGCCAGCAGCCCGCAGCTTTCCCCAGGAGCCAATGAGCAGTACTTC.

This clonotype was counted many times. The chain employs TRBV7-2 and TRBJ2-3; D is ambiguous. The CDR3 consists of 12 residues. Germline-derived CDR1 and CDR2 are SGHTA and FQGNSA. Trimming pared 5 bases from V and 5 bases from J, leaving 8 bases between. CDR3 sequence: CASSPVVDTQYF. The CDR3 coding sequence is TGTGCCAGCAGCCCCGTAGTAGATACGCAGTATTTT.

This clonotype was seen only a few times. V gene TRBV6-2 or TRBV6-3 combines with J gene TRBJ2-7; TRBD2 aligns across 8 bases. After removal of 7 bases from V and 0 bases from J, the junction contained 8 bases not matched to a gene. The CDR3 loop spans 15 amino acids. Per the germline V gene, CDR1 is MNHEY and CDR2 is SVGEGT. The CDR3 here is CASTDRGGSSYEQYF. For the CDR3, the DNA is TGTGCCAGCACAGACCGCGGGGGGTCCTCCTACGAGCAGTACTTC.

J is TRBJ1-5 and V is TRBV6-2 or TRBV6-3, with D uncertain. The CDR3 contains 15 residues. The germline CDR1 and CDR2 sequences are MNHEY and SVGEGT. V was shortened by 2 bases and J by 2 bases, with 10 bases between the two germline ends. The CDR3 region is CASSYDGFRNQPQHF. In DNA, the CDR3 is TGTGCCAGCAGTTACGATGGGTTTCGCAATCAGCCCCAGCATTTT.

This clonotype appeared a few times. V and J are TRBV5-5 and TRBJ1-2, with unresolved D. Germline V CDR1 and CDR2: SGHKS, YYEKEE (reference sequence). The CDR3 is 14 amino acids. V shed 0 bases and J shed 3 bases, with 9 bases lying between them. The CDR3 loop reads CASSLGARHYGYTF. The CDR3, as DNA: TGTGCCAGCAGCTTGGGAGCGAGGCACTATGGCTACACCTTC. Filled out from reference TRBV5-5 and TRBJ1-2, the complete variable domain reads DAGVTQSPTHLIKTRGQQVTLRCSPISGHKSVSWYQQVLGQGPQFIFQYYEKEERGRGNFPDRFSARQFPNYSSELNVNALLLGDSALYLCASSLGARHYGYTFGSGTRLTVV.

This clonotype was seen a few times. The chain uses TRBV6-2 or TRBV6-3 and TRBJ2-1, with TRBD1 as a possible D gene (6 bases). V lost 2 bases and J lost 6, with 20 bases in between. The CDR3 is 17 amino acids. From germline, CDR1 is MNHEY and CDR2 SVGEGT. CDR3 nucleotide sequence: TGTGCCAGCAGTTACGCAACCGGGCCCAGGGGTGGCAATGAGCAGTTCTTC. It specifies CASSYATGPRGGNEQFF.

This clonotype was recorded once. The rearrangement links TRBV12-3 or TRBV12-4 to TRBJ2-1; D unclear. The CDR3 runs to 11 residues. The V end was cut by 7 bases, the J end by 15 bases, with 16 bases between. DNA for the CDR3: TGTGCCAGCACCCTAGAGGCAGCCCTGTTCTTC. Protein product: CASTLEAALFF.

This clonotype was detected only once. The rearrangement uses TRBV6-5 and TRBJ2-4, with D perhaps matching TRBD1 or TRBD2 (5 bases each). The J call is in doubt because the DNA end fits TRBJ2-7 better. CDR3 size: 13 residues. The germline CDR1 and CDR2 sequences are MNHEY and SVGAGI. CDR3 nucleotides: TGTGCCAGCAGTCACGGGGCAGATTACGAGCAGTACTTC. Amino acids: CASSHGADYEQYF.

The chain carries TRBV6-5 and TRBJ1-4, with TRBD1 as a possible D gene (6 bases). V was pared by 7 bases and J by 7 bases, with 19 bases between. The CDR3 consists of 15 residues. CDR1 MNHEY and CDR2 SVGAGI come from the germline V gene. CDR3 sequence reads: CASTTQGFRREKLFF. The CDR3 coding sequence is TGTGCCAGCACTACCCAGGGGTTTCGCCGTGAAAAACTGTTTTTT.

The chain employs TRBV24-1 and TRBJ2-1, with D possibly being TRBD2 (5 bases). Trimming shortened V by 9 bases and J by 0 bases, and 11 bases separated the two germline ends. This CDR3 region has 14 residues. CDR1 and CDR2 (germline): KGHDR, SFDVKD. The CDR3 sequence is CATEGRSSYNEQFF. For the CDR3, the DNA is TGTGCCACCGAAGGGAGAAGCTCCTACAATGAGCAGTTCTTC.

For the CDR3, the DNA is TGCGCCAGCAGCCAAGATCCGCCAGGGGGCGAGGGAGAGACCCAGTACTTC. This sequence encodes CASSQDPPGGEGETQYF. This chain links TRBV4-3 with TRBJ2-5; 8 bases line up with TRBD1. Germline V gene lookup returns CDR1 LGHNA and CDR2 YSLEER. V was pared by 0 bases and J by 4 bases, with 10 bases of the junction left unmatched. This CDR3 is 17 amino acids long.

This chain links TRBV20-1 with TRBJ2-7, with no clear D. Trimming took off 5 bases at V and 3 bases at J, with 20 bases between the two ends. Germline CDR1 is DFQATT and CDR2 is SNEGSKA (reference sequence). The CDR3 has 15 residues. The CDR3 loop is CSAPLTRPRNYEQYF. CDR3 nucleotides: TGCAGTGCTCCTCTGACTCGACCCAGAAACTACGAGCAGTACTTC.

The chain combines TRBV7-9 with TRBJ2-7, with a tentative D call TRBD1 (7 bases). The CDR3 extends over 15 amino acids. CDR1 is SEHNR, CDR2 FQNEAQ, per germline (reference sequence). Trimming removed 5 bases from V and 0 bases from J, with 14 bases in between. CDR3 sequence reads: CASSTRDRSSYEQYF. The DNA for the CDR3 is TGTGCCAGCAGCACGCGGGACAGAAGCTCCTACGAGCAGTACTTC.

This chain connects TRBV10-1 to TRBJ1-6; 8 bases align to TRBD1. Germline V lookup: CDR1 WNHNN, CDR2 SYGVQD (reference sequence). The CDR3 is 15 amino acids. Germline trimming cut 4 bases from V and 7 bases from J; bases unmatched to any gene: 6. The CDR3 loop is CASSASGGWNSPLHF. In nucleotides, the CDR3 is TGCGCCAGCAGTGCCTCAGGGGGCTGGAATTCACCCCTCCACTTT.

This clonotype appeared a few times. The chain is built from TRBV9 and TRBJ2-1; 8 bases match TRBD2. CDR3 length: 17 amino acids. The V segment lost 4 bases and the J segment 9 bases; nucleotides outside the gene matches: 18. Germline CDR1 reads SGDLS; CDR2 reads YYNGEE. CDR3 coding DNA: TGTGCCAGCAGCCCCTTAGCCACGGGGGGGGGCCGGAGTGAGCAGTTCTTC. Translated: CASSPLATGGGRSEQFF. The variable domain in full, completed from reference TRBV9 and TRBJ2-1, reads DSGVTQTPKHLITATGQRVTLRCSPRSGDLSVYWYQQSLDQGLQFLIQYYNGEERAKGNILERFSAQQFPDLHSELNLSSLELGDSALYFCASSPLATGGGRSEQFFGPGTRLTVL.

A few counts support this clonotype. The chain combines TRBV20-1 with TRBJ2-5; tentative D call: TRBD1 (5 bases). The CDR3 totals 13 residues. Germline V gene data show CDR1 as DFQATT and CDR2 as SNEGSKA (reference sequence). V lost 5 bases to trimming and J lost 4 bases, with 14 bases between them. CDR3 sequence: CSAFQGVRETQYF. CDR3 DNA sequence: TGCAGTGCTTTTCAAGGGGTACGAGAGACCCAGTACTTC.

This chain joins TRBV6-2 or TRBV6-3 and TRBJ2-3; 8 bases fit TRBD2. Germline values: CDR1 MNHEY, CDR2 SVGEGT. The CDR3 length is 15 residues. V lost 2 bases to trimming and J lost 10 bases; unmatched junction nucleotides: 11. This CDR3 is CASSYTGGPSDAQYF. The CDR3 coding sequence is TGTGCCAGCAGTTACACGGGGGGGCCATCGGATGCGCAGTATTTT.

J is TRBJ2-5 and V is TRBV5-6, with TRBD2 matching over 11 bases. CDR1 is SGHDT, CDR2 YYEEEE, per germline. Trimming took 1 base from V and 2 from J; bases not matched to a gene: 4. The CDR3 is 16 amino acids. The CDR3 DNA reads as TGTGCCAGCAGCTTGCGGGGGACTAGCGGACAAGAGACCCAGTACTTC. Its protein product is CASSLRGTSGQETQYF.

As to this clonotype: The junction does not match germline at one end; this may be a read error. The V gene is TRBV2, the J gene TRBJ2-3; D unresolved. The CDR3 extends over 12 amino acids. Germline values: CDR1 SNHLY, CDR2 FYNNEI. In DNA, the CDR3 is TGTGCCGGCAGTCCGTCCGGAGATACGCAGTATTTT. Translating it yields CAGSPSGDTQYF.

This clonotype was detected once. V and J are TRBV15 and TRBJ2-7; 13 nucleotides align to TRBD2. The CDR3 runs to 16 residues. Germline CDR1 is LNHNV and CDR2 is YYDKDF (reference sequence). After removal of 0 bases from V and 4 bases from J, the junction contained 3 bases not matched to a gene. The CDR3 DNA reads TGTGCCACCAGCAGAGATCAGGGACTAGCGGGGTACGAGCAGTACTTC. This translates into CATSRDQGLAGYEQYF.

This clonotype was picked up a small number of times. This rearrangement joins TRBV12-3 or TRBV12-4 to TRBJ1-4, with D possibly TRBD1 on 6 matching bases. V lost 2 bases and J 7 bases, leaving 11 bases between the germline ends. This CDR3 comprises 14 residues. The DNA for the CDR3 is TGTGCCAGCAGTTTAACAGGGTTGGGTGAAAAACTGTTTTTT. Its translation: CASSLTGLGEKLFF.

This chain joins TRBV15 and TRBJ2-3; D may be TRBD1 (6 bases). With 2 bases removed from V and 3 bases from J, the gap between germline ends came to 12 bases. CDR1 LNHNV and CDR2 YYDKDF come from the germline V gene (reference sequence). The CDR3 length is 15 residues. In DNA, the CDR3 is TGTGCCACCAGCAGAAGGGGGTTGGAGACAGATACGCAGTATTTT. Its translation: CATSRRGLETDTQYF.

Here the CDR3 DNA reads TGTGCCAGCAGTTTGGGACCCCTGGCCGGGGAGCTGTTTTTT. Translation gives CASSLGPLAGELFF. The rearrangement links TRBV27 to TRBJ2-2; TRBD1 or TRBD2 may be the D gene (5 bases each). CDR3 length equals 14 residues. The V end was cut by 3 bases, the J end by 6 bases, with 11 bases between. The germline V gene encodes CDR1 MNHEY and CDR2 SMNVEV (reference sequence).

V usage is TRBV10-3 and J usage is TRBJ2-3; D not certain. Between the trimmed V and J ends, which lost 10 bases and 2 bases, there was a span of 13 bases. Germline V gives CDR1 ENHRY, CDR2 SYGVKD. This CDR3 is 13 amino acids long. The CDR3 region is CASKVEATDTQYF. In DNA form, the CDR3 reads TGTGCCAGCAAGGTCGAAGCCACAGATACGCAGTATTTT.